This T cell receptor (beta chain) was sequenced during a study of blood T cell repertoires in COVID-19. Study-wide background: The United States, Italy and Spain were the sources of the acute and convalescent COVID-19 samples. From T cells, B-cell-depleted T cells, or PBMCs came the material, which was cDNA or gDNA.

In the authors' methods: How many nucleated cells were present was estimated from reference gene primer amplification. TCRdb keeps only in-frame clones here, not all; method: immunoSEQ multiplex PCR. V and J calls plus clone size are reproduced from that table; the DNA served to infer D and trimming. The sample includes tens of thousands of clones, almost 90% seen only once; the top ten take 4% to 6.5%. The germline V gene has CDR1 SGHNT and CDR2 YYREEE (reference sequence). The CDR3 loop spans 17 amino acids. The V segment lost 4 bases and the J segment 4 bases; nucleotides outside the gene matches: 12.

The chain uses TRBV5-4 and TRBJ2-7; 12 nucleotides line up with TRBD1. This TCR was recovered from a man aged 45-65 years with acute or convalescent COVID-19. Specimen: peripheral blood. For the CDR3, the DNA is TGTGCCAGCAGCCGGCACCTGGGGACAGGGGGCGTTTACGAGCAGTACTTC. Amino acids: CASSRHLGTGGVYEQYF.